This T cell receptor beta chain was sequenced for a study of patients and donors after allogeneic stem cell transplantation. CDR1 and CDR2 from the germline V gene are MGHDK and SYGVNS. The CDR3 is 18 amino acids. The ends lost 4 bases at V and 0 bases at J; junction bases unmatched: 9. MiXCR, run by TCRdb on the RT-PCR reads, gives a single entry per CDR3 protein. This table holds roughly 880,000 distinct CDR3 sequences, 15% to 20% found once. V is TRBV25-1 and J is TRBJ2-2; 9 nucleotides match TRBD2. Specimen: blood, either unsorted or a sorted T cell fraction (not recorded which). The clonotype was recovered from a human donor who was either an allogeneic HSCT recipient or a stem cell or donor lymphocyte infusion donor (not recorded which). It is not recorded whose cells these are; they may come from a transplant donor. CDR3 in DNA: TGTGCCAGCAGTGTCGGCGGGGGGGCCTTCGCGAACACCGGGGAGCTGTTTTTT. Translation gives CASSVGGGAFANTGELFF.